A single sample is the source of the 20 T cell receptor beta chains below, sequenced in a study of blood T cell repertoires in COVID-19. Using immunoSEQ multiplex PCR, the repertoire was profiled, and TCRdb retains in-frame clones only, with some absent. The data show tens of thousands of clones, approximately 80% seen once. Sequenced: peripheral blood. Source of these receptors: a man between 65 and 85 years old with acute or convalescent COVID-19.

This clone was observed a single time. J is TRBJ2-1 and V is TRBV20-1; a weak D match, TRBD1 (5 bases). The V gene lost 6 bases and the J gene lost 6 bases, with 9 bases spanning the gap. The V gene's germline CDR1 is DFQATT and CDR2 SNEGSKA (reference sequence). CDR3 size: 11 residues. CDR3 protein: CSATTGNEQFF. The CDR3 DNA sequence: TGCAGTGCCACTACAGGCAATGAGCAGTTCTTC.

CDR3 residues: CASSLDRGPFGTIYF. Here the CDR3 DNA reads TGTGCCAGCAGCCTAGACAGGGGACCCTTCGGCACCATATATTTT. This chain joins TRBV13 and TRBJ1-3; TRBD1 agrees at 8 bases. The germline CDR1 and CDR2 sequences are PRHDT and FYEKMQ (reference sequence). Germline trimming cut 5 bases from V and 9 bases from J; bases unmatched to any gene: 12. This CDR3 contains 15 residues.

This clone was picked up one time. V gene TRBV4-1 combines with J gene TRBJ2-2; the D gene is possibly TRBD1 (6 bases). Germline CDR1 MGHRA, CDR2 YSYEKL. The V gene lost 0 bases and the J gene lost 4 bases, with 12 bases spanning the gap. This CDR3 contains 16 residues. CDR3 coding DNA: TGCGCCAGCAGCCAAGATCTACAGGGAAGCACCGGGGAGCTGTTTTTT. This gives the protein CASSQDLQGSTGELFF.

This clone has more than one count but fewer than ten. V is TRBV18 and J is TRBJ2-1; TRBD2 agrees at 8 bases. This CDR3 is 16 amino acids long. CDR1 and CDR2 (germline): KGHSH, LQKENI. With V trimmed by 6 bases and J by 0 bases, 7 bases remained unmatched. In nucleotides, the CDR3 is TGTGCCAGCTCTCAACTAGCGGTGAGCTCCTACAATGAGCAGTTCTTC. Translated, it gives CASSQLAVSSYNEQFF.

The rearrangement uses TRBV6-1 and TRBJ1-1; D is unresolved. The germline V gene encodes CDR1 MNHNS and CDR2 SASEGT. V was cut by 3 bases and J by 1 base, with 6 bases left in between. The CDR3 has 13 amino acids. CDR3 protein: CASSDTRNTEAFF. The CDR3 coding sequence is TGTGCCAGCAGTGATACGCGGAACACTGAAGCTTTCTTT.

Comments on this clone: This specimen includes other DNA sequences encoding the same CDR3. The rearrangement links TRBV7-3 to TRBJ2-3; 8 bases match TRBD2. CDR1 SGHTA and CDR2 FQGTGA come from the germline V gene. The CDR3 runs 15 residues. V was clipped by 5 bases and J by 0 bases; unmatched bases: 4. This CDR3 is CASSTSGGSTDTQYF. CDR3 in DNA: TGTGCCAGCAGCACCAGCGGGGGTAGCACAGATACGCAGTATTTT.

V is TRBV28 and J is TRBJ1-2; D uncertain. The germline gives CDR1 MDHEN, CDR2 SYDVKM. The CDR3 runs 14 residues. V was trimmed by 4 bases and J by 4 bases, leaving 13 bases between them. CDR3 sequence (DNA): TGTGCCAGCAGTTCACTCGGAACGGGCTATGGCTACACCTTC. Translated, it gives CASSSLGTGYGYTF.

This rearrangement joins TRBV4-1 to TRBJ2-2, with D unclear. The CDR3 has 14 amino acids. Per the germline V gene, CDR1 is MGHRA and CDR2 is YSYEKL. V dropped 3 bases and J dropped 9 bases, with 14 bases sitting between them. Written as DNA, the CDR3 is TGCGCCAGCAGCCACCTAGGAGAGTTTCGGGAGCTGTTTTTT. Translated, it gives CASSHLGEFRELFF.

This clone was seen only a few times. V usage is TRBV7-3 and J usage is TRBJ2-2, with D possibly being TRBD2 (7 bases). This CDR3 region has 16 residues. Germline V lookup: CDR1 SGHTA, CDR2 FQGTGA. V lost 6 bases and J 2 bases, leaving 16 bases between the germline ends. The CDR3 nucleotides are TGTGCCAGCAGTCACCCTGGGGGGGGCAACACCGGGGAGCTGTTTTTT. Translating gives CASSHPGGGNTGELFF.

This chain uses TRBV5-5 with TRBJ2-7; possible D gene TRBD1, 5 bases. The CDR3 has 13 residues. V was cut by 0 bases and J by 3 bases, with 7 bases left in between. Germline V CDR1 and CDR2: SGHKS, YYEKEE (reference sequence). The CDR3 loop is CASSLGQYYEQYF. The CDR3 coding sequence is TGTGCCAGCAGCTTGGGACAGTACTACGAGCAGTACTTC.

The V and J genes are TRBV11-1 and TRBJ2-1; D is ambiguous. V lost 4 bases and J 2 bases, leaving 12 bases between the germline ends. There are 15 residues in the CDR3. Per germline, CDR1 SGHAT and CDR2 FQDESV (reference sequence). The chain's CDR3 is CASSSEQTAYNEQFF. The CDR3 DNA sequence: TGTGCCAGCAGCTCAGAACAGACGGCCTACAATGAGCAGTTCTTC.

The gene calls are TRBV7-9 and TRBJ2-5; maybe TRBD1 (5 bases). Germline V gene lookup returns CDR1 SEHNR and CDR2 FQNEAQ (reference sequence). Trimming left V 6 bases short and J 2 bases short, with 10 bases between. This CDR3 is built from 13 residues. As DNA, the CDR3 is TGTGCCAGCAGGGACGACAGTCAAGAGACCCAGTACTTC. Protein product: CASRDDSQETQYF.

This clone was counted between two and nine times. The chain joins TRBV28 to TRBJ2-7; D is undetermined. The CDR3 covers 13 residues. The V gene's germline CDR1 is MDHEN and CDR2 SYDVKM. Trimming pared 5 bases from V and 6 bases from J, leaving 14 bases between. For the CDR3, the DNA is TGTGCCAGCAGTCCCACCCAGGCCTCCGAGCAGTACTTC. Its protein product is CASSPTQASEQYF.

This clone was counted a single time. The chain uses TRBV9 and TRBJ2-7; 10 bases map to TRBD2. With V trimmed by 3 bases and J by 2 bases, 8 bases remained unmatched. This CDR3 contains 16 residues. Germline CDR1 reads SGDLS; CDR2 reads YYNGEE. For the CDR3, the DNA is TGTGCCAGCAGCGCGTCCTTAGCGGGGGGCCCCTACGAGCAGTACTTC. Encoded protein: CASSASLAGGPYEQYF.

V gene TRBV6-6 combines with J gene TRBJ2-3; the match to TRBD2 covers 8 bases. This CDR3 spans 16 amino acids. The germline CDR1 and CDR2 sequences are MNHNY and SVGAGI (reference sequence). The V and J ends lost 6 bases and 9 bases, in that order; junction bases with no gene match: 17. CDR3 sequence reads: CASRTPGGGRGDTQYF. The CDR3 nucleotides read TGTGCCAGCAGAACCCCGGGGGGGGGCCGGGGAGACACGCAGTATTTT.

The chain joins TRBV21-1 to TRBJ2-7; TRBD2 is the table's D call and was not checked against the DNA. TRBV21-1 is recorded as a pseudogene. This CDR3 has 20 amino acids. The CDR3, as DNA: TGTGCCAGCAGCACTGGGACTAGCGGGGGGGGCGGTACCCTCCCTTACGAGCAGTACGTC. This encodes CASSTGTSGGGGTLPYEQYV.

The J gene is TRBJ2-3, the V gene TRBV6-5, with D possibly matching TRBD2 (6 bases). Germline CDR1 reads MNHEY; CDR2 reads SVGAGI. The CDR3 length is 15 residues. V dropped 0 bases and J dropped 2 bases, with 9 bases sitting between them. This CDR3 is CASSYSGGPTDTQYF. As DNA, the CDR3 is TGTGCCAGCAGTTACTCCGGGGGACCCACAGATACGCAGTATTTT.

The chain combines TRBV7-2 with TRBJ2-2; a weak D match, TRBD2 (5 bases). From germline, CDR1 is SGHTA and CDR2 FQGNSA. The V end was cut by 1 base, the J end by 6 bases, with 9 bases between. The length of the CDR3 is 14 residues. As DNA, the CDR3 is TGTGCCAGCAGCTTAGGAGGGTTTGCCGGGGAGCTGTTTTTT. Translation: CASSLGGFAGELFF. Drawing the rest from reference TRBV7-2 and TRBJ2-2, the complete variable domain is GAGVSQSPSNKVTEKGKDVELRCDPISGHTALYWYRQSLGQGLEFLIYFQGNSAPDKSGLPSDRFSAERTGGSVSTLTIQRTQQEDSAVYLCASSLGGFAGELFFGEGSRLTVL.

This clone appeared a single time. The rearrangement links TRBV6-5 to TRBJ1-4, with D tentatively TRBD1 (5 bases). The CDR3 is 13 amino acids. V lost 7 bases, J lost 7 bases, and 13 bases lay in between. Germline loops: CDR1 MNHEY, CDR2 SVGAGI. The CDR3 loop reads CASTRGGVEKLFF. CDR3 coding DNA: TGTGCCAGCACCCGCGGGGGGGTTGAAAAACTGTTTTTT.

This clone was counted a few times. The chain combines TRBV5-1 with TRBJ1-2; D may be TRBD1 (5 bases). Germline CDR1 reads SGHRS; CDR2 reads YFSETQ. V dropped 3 bases and J dropped 2 bases, with 11 bases sitting between them. The CDR3 is 14 residues long. This CDR3 is CASSSQGPNYGYTF. The CDR3 DNA is TGCGCCAGCAGCTCTCAGGGTCCCAACTATGGCTACACCTTC.